This T cell receptor (beta chain) was found in a study of blood T cell repertoires in COVID-19. The wider study: Material from acute and convalescent COVID-19 was sourced from the United States, Italy and Spain. The analysed material was cDNA or gDNA that came from T cells, B-cell-depleted T cells, or PBMCs.

As handled by the study authors: The authors estimated nucleated cell counts from reference gene primer amplification. Only in-frame clones appear in the TCRdb table, and some are missing; sequencing was by immunoSEQ multiplex PCR. V, J and clone size reflect that table, while D and trimming were determined from the DNA. This sample has more than 250,000 clones; approximately 87% occur once, and the top ten carry around 9.1%. Germline V gene lookup returns CDR1 MNHEY and CDR2 SMNVEV (reference sequence). CDR3 length: 15 amino acids. V shed 1 base, J shed 6 bases, and the junction held 9 bases outside the gene matches.

The specimen was peripheral blood. The receptor's source is a human donor in a cohort sampled during active COVID-19. The J gene is TRBJ2-7, the V gene TRBV27, with 7 positions matching TRBD2. The CDR3 DNA follows: TGTGCCAGCAGTTTATGGGCGGGAGCAACCGCCGAGCAGTACTTC. This gives the protein CASSLWAGATAEQYF.